One and the same sample provided the 28 T cell receptor beta chains below, sequenced in a study of shared clonotypes between healthy human individuals. Naive CD8 cells lacked CD45RO, underwent positive selection for CCR7 and left out terminally differentiated effector memory CD45RA+ cells. Assay used: immunoSEQ multiplex PCR; TCRdb lists only in-frame clones, some missing. The sample shows about 2.1 million clones, about 93% of them seen only once. The sequenced sample was naive CD8+ T cells from PBMCs. The receptors here all came from a man aged 18 to 29 in good health. Some clones in this sample may be carry-over from other donors' samples.

The J gene is TRBJ2-3, the V gene TRBV28, with D perhaps matching TRBD1 or TRBD2 (5 bases each). The germline CDR1 and CDR2 sequences are MDHEN and SYDVKM. Trimming stripped 4 bases from V and 0 bases from J, with 11 bases between. This CDR3 comprises 15 residues. The CDR3: CASSYGTDSTDTQYF. In DNA, the CDR3 is TGTGCCAGCAGTTACGGGACGGACAGCACAGATACGCAGTATTTT.

The table lists this clone with a count of one. V usage is TRBV5-4 and J usage is TRBJ1-2, with 10 bases aligning to TRBD1. Looked up from germline, CDR1 is SGHNT and CDR2 is YYREEE (reference sequence). The CDR3 consists of 15 residues. J gave up 2 bases and V 5 bases, and 6 bases lay outside the gene matches. The CDR3 protein is CASRVWGQGNYGYTF. Written as DNA, the CDR3 is TGTGCCAGCAGGGTGTGGGGACAGGGGAACTATGGCTACACCTTC.

V usage is TRBV9 and J usage is TRBJ2-1; D may be TRBD1 (6 bases). The CDR3 runs 17 residues. Germline V gives CDR1 SGDLS, CDR2 YYNGEE. The V end lost 4 bases, the J end lost 5 bases, and 22 bases lay between the germline ends. CDR3 sequence reads: CASSPHTGSPPDNEQFF. As DNA, the CDR3 is TGTGCCAGCAGCCCACATACAGGGTCTCCCCCCGACAATGAGCAGTTCTTC.

The V call is TRBV5-1, the J call TRBJ2-7, with 10 bases that match TRBD2. J gave up 0 bases and V 0 bases, and 3 bases lay outside the gene matches. The CDR3 has 16 residues. Per the germline V gene, CDR1 is SGHRS and CDR2 is YFSETQ. The CDR3 loop is CASSLALAGDSYEQYF. The CDR3 bases are TGCGCCAGCAGCTTGGCCCTAGCGGGAGACTCCTACGAGCAGTACTTC.

V and J are TRBV5-5 and TRBJ1-5, with 7 bases matching TRBD1. This CDR3 has 17 amino acids. Losses at the gene ends were 6 bases for V and 4 bases for J; bases not matched to a gene: 16. Germline CDR1 is SGHKS and CDR2 is YYEKEE (reference sequence). CDR3 sequence (DNA): TGTGCCAGCACCAAGACCATACCGGGACAGCCTAATCAGCCCCAGCATTTT. Protein product: CASTKTIPGQPNQPQHF.

To note about this clone: One end of the junction varies from germline; a read error may be responsible. The chain recombines TRBV11-2 with TRBJ1-3; D ambiguous. The CDR3 runs 13 residues. Germline loops: CDR1 SGHAT, CDR2 FQNNGV. CDR3 region: CASSLGDLAQTDF. The CDR3 DNA is TGTGCCAGCAGCTTAGGTGATTTGGCGCAAACGGATTTT.

This clone was counted between two and nine times. This rearrangement joins TRBV25-1 to TRBJ1-1, with D tentatively TRBD1 (5 bases). Trimming shortened V by 5 bases and J by 7 bases, and 14 bases separated the two germline ends. The CDR3 runs to 13 residues. CDR1 and CDR2 from the germline V gene are MGHDK and SYGVNS. CDR3 amino acids: CASSLGGAVEAFF. As DNA, the CDR3 is TGTGCCAGCAGTCTGGGAGGGGCCGTTGAAGCTTTCTTT.

The genes are TRBV9 and TRBJ1-4; no clear D. In germline, CDR1 is SGDLS, CDR2 YYNGEE. Between the trimmed V and J ends, which lost 4 bases and 2 bases, there was a span of 15 bases. The CDR3 runs 16 residues. CDR3 coding DNA: TGTGCCAGCAGCCCCCAAGGCGTATTCACTAATGAAAAACTGTTTTTT. This gives the protein CASSPQGVFTNEKLFF.

Notes on this clone: At the DNA level, this CDR3 is encoded by other sequences in the same sample as well. The chain carries TRBV4-1 and TRBJ1-5, with TRBD1 matching 7 bases. The CDR3 totals 14 residues. The trim removed 2 bases at V and 6 bases at J, leaving 4 bases unmatched. Germline-derived CDR1 and CDR2 are MGHRA and YSYEKL. CDR3 coding DNA: TGCGCCAGCAGCCAAAAGGGGGCCGGTCAGCCCCAGCATTTT. It yields the protein CASSQKGAGQPQHF.

This clone is a singleton in its sample. This chain joins TRBV27 and TRBJ2-7; D possibly corresponds to TRBD2 (5 bases). Deletions cut 8 bases from V and 2 bases from J, with 13 bases between. This CDR3 is 13 amino acids long. CDR1 and CDR2 from the germline V gene are MNHEY and SMNVEV (reference sequence). For the CDR3, the DNA is TGTGCCAGCGGAAGCGGCCAGACCTACGAGCAGTACTTC. This translates into CASGSGQTYEQYF.

This clone came up once. CDR3 in amino acids: CASSQDRYQGYTF. CDR3 coding DNA: TGTGCCAGCAGCCAAGATCGGTATCAGGGCTACACCTTC. The chain carries TRBV14 and TRBJ1-2, with unresolved D. Germline values: CDR1 SGHDN, CDR2 FVKESK. The CDR3 has 13 amino acids. V was trimmed by 0 bases and J by 8 bases, leaving 10 bases between them.

In its sample, this clone was seen once. The V call is TRBV7-6, the J call TRBJ2-3; D remains ambiguous. The germline V and J ends were trimmed by 5 bases and 0 bases, with 6 bases remaining between them. The CDR3 is made up of 13 amino acids. The germline CDR1 and CDR2 sequences are SGHVS and FNYEAQ. Here the CDR3 reads CASSASSTDTQYF. Here the CDR3 DNA reads TGTGCCAGCAGCGCCTCTAGCACAGATACGCAGTATTTT.

Notes on this clone: At the DNA level, this CDR3 is encoded by other sequences in the same sample as well. The rearrangement joins TRBV5-4 to TRBJ2-3, with D possibly being TRBD1 or TRBD2 (5 bases each). V lost 0 bases and J 2 bases, leaving 7 bases between the germline ends. This CDR3 comprises 14 residues. CDR1 SGHNT and CDR2 YYREEE come from the germline V gene (reference sequence). The CDR3 here is CASSLGGYTDTQYF. Written as DNA, the CDR3 is TGTGCCAGCAGCTTGGGGGGGTACACAGATACGCAGTATTTT.

Remarks on this clone: At the DNA level, this CDR3 is encoded by other sequences in the same sample as well. The rearrangement links TRBV27 to TRBJ1-1; 11 nucleotides line up with TRBD1. Unmatched junction bases numbered 4, after V lost 8 bases and J lost 5 bases. The CDR3 loop spans 13 amino acids. Germline V gene sequence: CDR1 MNHEY, CDR2 SMNVEV (reference sequence). The CDR3 region has the DNA TGTGCCAGCCGGGACAGGGGGGGGACTGAAGCTTTCTTT. Translating it yields CASRDRGGTEAFF.

The chain carries TRBV6-5 and TRBJ2-1; D remains unclear. The CDR3 length is 15 residues. V was trimmed by 5 bases and J by 2 bases, leaving 13 bases between them. Germline CDR1 reads MNHEY; CDR2 reads SVGAGI. In DNA, the CDR3 is TGTGCCAGCAGTCCAACTCCAAGACCCTACAATGAGCAGTTCTTC. Its protein product is CASSPTPRPYNEQFF.

The rearrangement uses TRBV7-9 and TRBJ2-6; tentative D call: TRBD1 (6 bases). The CDR3 loop spans 18 amino acids. Germline-derived CDR1 and CDR2 are SEHNR and FQNEAQ (reference sequence). V was clipped by 5 bases and J by 2 bases, with 19 bases between them. CDR3 bases: TGTGCCAGCAGCGTCGTTACAGGGTTCTACGCTGGGGCCAACGTCCTGACTTTC. It encodes CASSVVTGFYAGANVLTF.

This clone occurred once. The sample carries other DNA sequences with the same CDR3. The gene calls are TRBV27 and TRBJ2-1, with no clear D. From germline, CDR1 is MNHEY and CDR2 SMNVEV (reference sequence). CDR3 length equals 14 residues. V was shortened by 5 bases and J by 0 bases, with 8 bases between the two germline ends. In DNA form, the CDR3 reads TGTGCCAGCAGTCCTTCGAGCTCCTACAATGAGCAGTTCTTC. Protein product: CASSPSSSYNEQFF.

The chain is built from TRBV9 and TRBJ2-1; D is perhaps TRBD1 (6 bases). Germline loops: CDR1 SGDLS, CDR2 YYNGEE. V was cut by 3 bases and J by 8 bases, with 9 bases left in between. This CDR3 region has 12 residues. The DNA of the CDR3 is TGTGCCAGCAGCGCCCAGGGGCATGAGCAGTTCTTC. Residues: CASSAQGHEQFF.

This chain uses TRBV6-6 with TRBJ2-3; D not certain. With 4 bases removed from V and 6 bases from J, the gap between germline ends came to 2 bases. Germline CDR1 is MNHNY and CDR2 is SVGAGI (reference sequence). This CDR3 spans 10 amino acids. CDR3 in amino acids: CASSFDTQYF. In DNA, the CDR3 is TGTGCCAGCAGTTTTGATACGCAGTATTTT.

This chain connects TRBV6-1 to TRBJ1-2, with a possible D match to TRBD1 (6 bases). V lost 2 bases to trimming and J lost 4 bases, with 26 bases between them. This CDR3 comprises 19 residues. The germline gives CDR1 MNHNS, CDR2 SASEGT. This CDR3 reads CASSENPWGGVDRLYGYTF. The CDR3 DNA reads TGTGCCAGCAGTGAAAATCCGTGGGGAGGAGTTGACAGGCTCTATGGCTACACCTTC.

Worth noting for this clone: Its ends do not fully match the called genes, so a read error is possible. The CDR3 here is CASSSLTGRGDF. The CDR3 DNA reads TGTGCCAGCAGTTCATTAACAGGGCGAGGGGACTTC. The chain carries TRBV28 and TRBJ2-4; tentative D call: TRBD1 (6 bases). CDR1 is MDHEN, CDR2 SYDVKM, per germline. The CDR3 runs to 12 residues.

This sequence joins TRBV5-1 and TRBJ2-3, with TRBD1 as a possible D gene (6 bases). This CDR3 has 15 amino acids. V was clipped by 3 bases and J by 2 bases, with 13 bases between them. The germline V gene has CDR1 SGHRS and CDR2 YFSETQ. The DNA of the CDR3 is TGCGCCAGCAGCTCCAGAGGGGGACCCACAGATACGCAGTATTTT. Protein product: CASSSRGGPTDTQYF. The variable domain in full, completed from reference TRBV5-1 and TRBJ2-3, reads KAGVTQTPRYLIKTRGQQVTLSCSPISGHRSVSWYQQTPGQGLQFLFEYFSETQRNKGNFPGRFSGRQFSNSRSEMNVSTLELGDSALYLCASSSRGGPTDTQYFGPGTRLTVL.

The chain carries TRBV6-5 and TRBJ1-1; D unresolved. This CDR3 comprises 14 residues. The germline CDR1 and CDR2 sequences are MNHEY and SVGAGI. V was clipped by 0 bases and J by 2 bases, with 7 bases between them. The CDR3 reads CASSYSNRNTEAFF. In DNA, the CDR3 is TGTGCCAGCAGTTACTCCAACCGTAACACTGAAGCTTTCTTT.

This chain links TRBV14 with TRBJ1-1; 8 bases match TRBD1. The V gene end was trimmed by 0 bases and the J gene end by 3 bases; junction bases not matched to a gene: 12. The CDR3 contains 18 residues. Germline values: CDR1 SGHDN, CDR2 FVKESK. CDR3 sequence: CASSQEETGVSWYTEAFF. CDR3 DNA: TGTGCCAGCAGCCAAGAGGAGACAGGGGTTAGTTGGTACACTGAAGCTTTCTTT.

The V gene is TRBV19, the J gene TRBJ2-7; perhaps D is TRBD1 or TRBD2 (5 bases each). V was shortened by 5 bases and J by 5 bases, with 16 bases between the two germline ends. The CDR3 is 14 residues long. The V gene's germline CDR1 is LNHDA and CDR2 SQIVND (reference sequence). CDR3 residues: CASSLPGALNEQYF. CDR3 nucleotides: TGTGCCAGTAGTTTGCCCGGGGCCCTTAACGAGCAGTACTTC. Full variable domain (missing parts from reference TRBV19 and TRBJ2-7): DGGITQSPKYLFRKEGQNVTLSCEQNLNHDAMYWYRQDPGQGLRLIYYSQIVNDFQKGDIAEGYSVSREKKESFPLTVTSAQKNPTAFYLCASSLPGALNEQYFGPGTRLTVT.

The chain uses TRBV7-9 and TRBJ1-4, with a tentative D call TRBD1 (6 bases). The CDR3 loop spans 15 amino acids. V was shortened by 3 bases and J by 7 bases, with 15 bases between the two germline ends. Per germline, CDR1 SEHNR and CDR2 FQNEAQ (reference sequence). In DNA, the CDR3 is TGTGCCAGCAGCTTTCCACAGGGAGCAAGTGAAAAACTGTTTTTT. Its protein product is CASSFPQGASEKLFF.

The chain carries TRBV4-1 and TRBJ2-7; no clear D gene. The CDR3 contains 15 residues. Germline V gene sequence: CDR1 MGHRA, CDR2 YSYEKL. Between the trimmed V and J ends, which lost 0 bases and 0 bases, there was a span of 9 bases. Here the CDR3 reads CASSQDYDGSYEQYF. For the CDR3, the DNA is TGCGCCAGCAGCCAAGATTACGATGGCTCCTACGAGCAGTACTTC.

The J gene is TRBJ2-7, the V gene TRBV28; unclear D gene. The CDR3 loop spans 14 amino acids. CDR1 is MDHEN and CDR2 is SYDVKM in the germline V gene. Trimming took off 1 base at V and 2 bases at J, with 9 bases between the two ends. Written as DNA, the CDR3 is TGTGCCAGCAGTTTATTCCCGGCTGCCTACGAGCAGTACTTC. This gives the protein CASSLFPAAYEQYF.